This T cell receptor beta chain was recorded in a study of blood T cell repertoires in COVID-19 (dated by TCRdb to between 2020 and 2021). Notes on the research overall: Samples from collaborators originated in the United States, Italy and Spain and spanned both the acute and convalescent phases of COVID-19. The material from the prospective study consisted of cDNA or gDNA derived from T cells, B-cell-depleted T cells, or PBMCs. Deeply sampled blood TCRbeta repertoires from subjects exposed to, actively infected with, or recovered from COVID-19 were included in the dataset. The repertoires were released in a freely available public database intended as a resource for research on the immune response to SARS-CoV-2. The samples were drawn from two sources: the first 160 participants of the ongoing ImmuneRACE study, and over 1,000 subjects contributed by 6 global collaborators. A de-identified subject ID, COVID-19 status, age in years and sex were almost always included in the sample metadata. HLA class I and class II types, where available, came from metadata supplied by the sample provider rather than from assay-based typing. General conclusions and limits of the study: How much clinical and demographic metadata was included differed by source and by participant, and the metadata was provided uncurated.

In its sample, this clone was seen a few times. Its antigen is still unknown. The sample holds no much larger clone one base away, and base qualities are not on file. TCRbeta CDR3 regions were amplified from genomic DNA using the immunoSEQ Assay, a bias-controlled multiplex PCR. Per the source publication's procedure: The number of nucleated cells in each sample was estimated from the amplification of reference gene primers within the assay. To quantify the absolute abundance of each unique TCRbeta CDR3 rearrangement, sequence reads were collapsed and filtered. For each sample, productive Simpson clonality was calculated as the square root of Simpson's diversity index across productive rearrangements. Not all clones reach the TCRdb copy of this immuneACCESS table, which keeps in-frame sequences only. Checked studies attribute under half of the gap to unresolved V genes and leave the rest unexplained. Clonal size and the V and J genes are those of that table, whereas D and trimming came from the DNA. Counted in this sample were fewer than 75,000 clones; roughly 84% of them appeared once. Approximately 6.6% of the sample belongs to the ten largest clones.

Each collaborating institution followed its own protocols to collect whole blood in K2EDTA tubes. For TCRbeta analysis, collaborators shipped samples as frozen whole blood, isolated PBMCs, or DNA extracted from either of those sample types. The germline ends are 12 bases apart after V is trimmed by 5 bases and J by 5 bases. Inclusive of the bounding cysteine and phenylalanine, the CDR3 is 13 residues long. Of all the DNA, just the CDR3 is kept, 39 bases in frame from base 1. CDR1 and CDR2 were assigned from the germline V gene as SGHAT and FQNNGV. The sequencing input was peripheral blood. The TCR comes from a man aged 50-59 years with active COVID-19. Recombination connected TRBV11-2 to TRBJ1-1, with no reliable assignment of the D segment. The CDR3 corresponds to CASSPRGRTEAFF. The DNA sequence is as follows: TGTGCCAGCAGCCCCCGAGGGCGGACTGAAGCTTTCTTT.